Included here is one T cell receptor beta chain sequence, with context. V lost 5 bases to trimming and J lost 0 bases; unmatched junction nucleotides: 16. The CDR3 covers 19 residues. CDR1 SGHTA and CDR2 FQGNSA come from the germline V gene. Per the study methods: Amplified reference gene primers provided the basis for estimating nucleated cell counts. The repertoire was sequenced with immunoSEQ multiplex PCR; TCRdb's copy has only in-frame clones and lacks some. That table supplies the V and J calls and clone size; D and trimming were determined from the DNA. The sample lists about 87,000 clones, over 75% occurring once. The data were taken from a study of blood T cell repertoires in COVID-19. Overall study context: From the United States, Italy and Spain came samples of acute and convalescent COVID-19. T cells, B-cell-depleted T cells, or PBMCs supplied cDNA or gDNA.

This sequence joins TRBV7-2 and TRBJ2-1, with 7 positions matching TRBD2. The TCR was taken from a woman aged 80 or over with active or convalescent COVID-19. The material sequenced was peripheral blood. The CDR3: CASSQQAWTRRISYNEQFF. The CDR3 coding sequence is TGTGCCAGCAGCCAGCAGGCGTGGACTAGGCGAATCTCCTACAATGAGCAGTTCTTC.